Listed here are 21 T cell receptor beta chains from one sample, sequenced in a study of blood T cell repertoires in COVID-19. Some clones are missing from TCRdb's copy, which holds only in-frame ones; the method was immunoSEQ multiplex PCR. The repertoire holds roughly 410,000 clones, with 80% to 90% as singletons. Input material: peripheral blood. The source is an older woman with COVID-19, enrolled during active disease.

This chain joins TRBV3-1 (or the pseudogene TRBV3-2) and TRBJ1-1; 10 positions match TRBD1. Unmatched junction bases numbered 5, after V lost 3 bases and J lost 4 bases. There are 15 residues in the CDR3. The germline V gene has CDR1 LGHDT and CDR2 YNNKEL (reference sequence). The CDR3 DNA is TGTGCCAGCAGCCATGGACAGGGGGTCGGCACTGAAGCTTTCTTT. It yields the protein CASSHGQGVGTEAFF.

This chain uses TRBV5-6 with TRBJ1-6; D call uncertain. Germline CDR1 reads SGHDT; CDR2 reads YYEEEE. CDR3 size: 15 residues. Trimming took off 2 bases at V and 6 bases at J, with 12 bases between the two ends. In DNA form, the CDR3 reads TGTGCCAGCAGCTTCGTTCCAGGAGGTAATTCACCCCTCCACTTT. Protein: CASSFVPGGNSPLHF.

The chain carries TRBV2 and TRBJ2-1; D remains ambiguous. Looked up from germline, CDR1 is SNHLY and CDR2 is FYNNEI. There are 13 residues in the CDR3. The V and J ends lost 6 bases and 1 base respectively, with 7 bases between them. The DNA for the CDR3 is TGTGCCAGCAGCTCCGGGTCCTACAATGAGCAGTTCTTC. It codes for CASSSGSYNEQFF.

The chain recombines TRBV5-1 with TRBJ1-1, with D hard to call. With 0 bases removed from V and 5 bases from J, the gap between germline ends came to 14 bases. CDR1 and CDR2 from the germline V gene are SGHRS and YFSETQ. The CDR3 spans 15 residues. In DNA form, the CDR3 reads TGCGCCAGCAGCTTGGCGACTTCGGGGTCGACTGAAGCTTTCTTT. It yields the protein CASSLATSGSTEAFF. Complete variable domain (other parts from reference TRBV5-1 and TRBJ1-1): KAGVTQTPRYLIKTRGQQVTLSCSPISGHRSVSWYQQTPGQGLQFLFEYFSETQRNKGNFPGRFSGRQFSNSRSEMNVSTLELGDSALYLCASSLATSGSTEAFFGQGTRLTVV.

The chain couples TRBV5-1 to TRBJ1-2, with D uncertain. Trimming stripped 6 bases from V and 0 bases from J, with 9 bases between. The CDR3 extends over 13 amino acids. CDR1 is SGHRS, CDR2 YFSETQ, per germline. The CDR3 DNA sequence: TGCGCCAGCACCGTGAGCACTAACTATGGCTACACCTTC. Translated: CASTVSTNYGYTF.

This chain links TRBV11-2 with TRBJ1-4; TRBD1 is a possible D gene (5 bases). The CDR3 consists of 13 residues. Germline CDR1 is SGHAT and CDR2 is FQNNGV. V was trimmed by 9 bases and J by 9 bases, leaving 17 bases between them. CDR3 in amino acids: CARVWRGTKKLFF. CDR3 sequence (DNA): TGTGCCAGGGTTTGGAGGGGAACTAAAAAACTGTTTTTT.

V gene TRBV7-2 combines with J gene TRBJ2-1, with TRBD1 matching 11 bases. The CDR3 is 17 amino acids. In germline, CDR1 is SGHTA, CDR2 FQGNSA. The V gene end was trimmed by 4 bases and the J gene end by 4 bases; junction bases not matched to a gene: 9. The CDR3: CASSSRTGGYGYNEQFF. In nucleotides, the CDR3 is TGTGCCAGCAGCTCCCGGACAGGGGGCTATGGGTACAATGAGCAGTTCTTC. The full variable domain, completed using reference TRBV7-2 and TRBJ2-1, is GAGVSQSPSNKVTEKGKDVELRCDPISGHTALYWYRQSLGQGLEFLIYFQGNSAPDKSGLPSDRFSAERTGGSVSTLTIQRTQQEDSAVYLCASSSRTGGYGYNEQFFGPGTRLTVL.

The table lists this clone with a few counts. The chain combines TRBV3-1 (or the pseudogene TRBV3-2) with TRBJ1-3; TRBD1 agrees at 7 bases. V trimming: 2 bases; J trimming: 4 bases; junction bases outside the gene matches: 2. CDR3 length: 14 residues. Germline assignment: CDR1 LGHDT and CDR2 YNNKEL (reference sequence). The CDR3: CASSQMGQGNTIYF. DNA of the CDR3: TGTGCCAGCAGCCAAATGGGACAGGGAAACACCATATATTTT.

This clone occurred once. V usage is TRBV5-1 and J usage is TRBJ1-1; 12 bases are a match to TRBD1. The CDR3 contains 15 residues. Losses at the gene ends were 4 bases for V and 5 bases for J; bases not matched to a gene: 6. Per the germline V gene, CDR1 is SGHRS and CDR2 is YFSETQ. DNA for the CDR3: TGCGCCAGCAGCCGGGGACAGGGGGCGCGGACTGAAGCTTTCTTT. The encoded protein is CASSRGQGARTEAFF.

This rearrangement joins TRBV30 to TRBJ1-2; no clear D. Germline lookup yields CDR1 GTSNPN and CDR2 SVGIG (reference sequence). The CDR3 is 12 residues long. Trimming took 0 bases from V and 7 from J, leaving 9 bases between them. The CDR3 reads CAWSVSPSGYTF. DNA of the CDR3: TGTGCCTGGAGTGTTTCGCCGAGTGGCTACACCTTC. The full variable domain, its missing parts supplied by reference TRBV30 and TRBJ1-2, is SQTIHQWPATLVQPVGSPLSLECTVEGTSNPNLYWYRQAAGRGLQLLFYSVGIGQISSEVPQNLSASRPQDRQFILSSKKLLLSDSGFYLCAWSVSPSGYTFGSGTRLTVV.

This chain connects TRBV4-1 to TRBJ1-2, with D unresolved. V shed 3 bases and J shed 5 bases, with 19 bases lying between them. The CDR3 covers 16 residues. CDR1 and CDR2 (germline): MGHRA, YSYEKL. Here the CDR3 reads CASSHPAGSVRYGYTF. The DNA for the CDR3 is TGCGCCAGCAGCCATCCTGCGGGATCAGTGAGGTATGGCTACACCTTC.

In nucleotides, the CDR3 is TGTGCCAGTACATGGGGTTCCGGGGAAAAGAAGTCCCTTAGCAATCAGCCCCAGCATTTT. It codes for CASTWGSGEKKSLSNQPQHF. This chain joins TRBV19 and TRBJ1-5; D gene unclear. CDR3 size: 20 residues. Germline V lookup: CDR1 LNHDA, CDR2 SQIVND (reference sequence). The V end lost 7 bases, the J end lost 0 bases, and 28 bases lay between the germline ends.

Only one count was recorded for this clone. The chain couples TRBV5-8 to TRBJ2-6, with D hard to call. Looked up from germline, CDR1 is SGHTS and CDR2 is YDEGEE. The V and J ends lost 10 bases and 0 bases respectively, with 11 bases between them. The CDR3 is 14 residues long. The CDR3 nucleotides are TGTGCCGGCCACACCTTCTCTGGGGCCAACGTCCTGACTTTC. Its translation is CAGHTFSGANVLTF.

The genes are TRBV19 and TRBJ1-3; 7 bases map to TRBD1. Germline trimming cut 6 bases from V and 0 bases from J; bases unmatched to any gene: 2. The CDR3 has 14 residues. CDR1 is LNHDA, CDR2 SQIVND, per germline (reference sequence). CDR3 sequence: CASRDRSSGNTIYF. Here the CDR3 DNA reads TGTGCCAGTAGGGACAGGAGCTCTGGAAACACCATATATTTT.

This clone has a single count. The rearrangement joins TRBV11-3 to TRBJ2-2; 8 bases are shared with TRBD2. Unmatched junction bases numbered 7, after V lost 8 bases and J lost 5 bases. The CDR3 runs to 14 residues. Germline CDR1 SGHNT, CDR2 YENEEA. Here the CDR3 reads CASSGGGSTGELFF. In DNA form, the CDR3 reads TGTGCCAGCTCTGGCGGGGGGAGTACCGGGGAGCTGTTTTTT.

The chain combines TRBV2 with TRBJ2-2; a weak D match, TRBD1 (6 bases). Germline V gene sequence: CDR1 SNHLY, CDR2 FYNNEI. Trimming took off 8 bases at V and 5 bases at J, with 18 bases between the two ends. The CDR3 consists of 15 residues. Here the CDR3 reads CASSRVRGDTGELFF. The CDR3 nucleotides read TGTGCCAGCTCTCGGGTCAGGGGTGATACCGGGGAGCTGTTTTTT.

V gene TRBV7-8 combines with J gene TRBJ1-6; D gene unclear. Deletions cut 5 bases from V and 1 base from J, with 9 bases between. CDR3 size: 15 residues. Germline V CDR1 and CDR2: SGHVS, FQNEAQ. The CDR3 spells CASSLQSSYNSPLHF. DNA of the CDR3: TGTGCCAGCAGCCTACAGTCGTCCTATAATTCACCCCTCCACTTT.

The sample holds one count of this clone. J is TRBJ2-7 and V is TRBV12-3 or TRBV12-4; TRBD1 matches at 9 bases. Losses at the gene ends were 6 bases for V and 5 bases for J; bases not matched to a gene: 5. This CDR3 is built from 13 residues. CDR3 in DNA: TGTGCCAGCAGGGGGACAGGGAACCACGAGCAGTACTTC. Its translation is CASRGTGNHEQYF.

This chain joins TRBV3-1 (or the pseudogene TRBV3-2) and TRBJ1-4, with no clear D. Per germline, CDR1 LGHDT and CDR2 YNNKEL (reference sequence). The CDR3 runs 13 residues. V dropped 2 bases and J dropped 12 bases, with 13 bases sitting between them. The CDR3 sequence: CASSQRANEELFF. CDR3 DNA: TGTGCCAGCAGCCAACGTGCGAATGAGGAACTGTTTTTT.

DNA for the CDR3: TGCGCCAGCATGCTAGCGGGGGGACCCACCGGGGAGCTGTTTTTT. Encoded protein: CASMLAGGPTGELFF. The chain uses TRBV5-1 and TRBJ2-2, with 11 bases that match TRBD2. CDR3 length equals 15 residues. V shed 6 bases, J shed 4 bases, and the junction held 5 bases outside the gene matches. The germline CDR1 and CDR2 sequences are SGHRS and YFSETQ.

The J gene is TRBJ1-1, the V gene TRBV6-5; D is uncertain. The CDR3 length is 15 residues. The germline V gene has CDR1 MNHEY and CDR2 SVGAGI. Trimming removed 0 bases at V and 0 bases at J, with 8 bases between. The chain's CDR3 is CASSYSGALNTEAFF. CDR3 coding DNA: TGTGCCAGCAGTTACTCGGGAGCATTGAACACTGAAGCTTTCTTT.